This T cell receptor (beta chain) was captured in a study of blood T cell repertoires in COVID-19. Study-wide background: The United States, Italy and Spain supplied acute and convalescent COVID-19 samples.

The participants were between roughly 18 and 90 years old and came from some 23 US areas. Donors in Cohort 3 counted as recovered after two negative PCRs, clearance, or symptom resolution. Measured with immunoSEQ multiplex PCR; TCRdb has only the in-frame clones, and not every one. Counted here are approximately 270,000 clones, 70% to 90% occurring once; the ten biggest clones make up 3.5% to 5.5%. Specimen: PBMCs or T cells enriched from blood (not recorded which). The TCR was taken from a woman in her thirties who had recovered from COVID-19.

The CDR3 loop reads CASSLFPLRDRGRGQPQHF. The CDR3 coding sequence is TGTGCCAGCAGCTTATTTCCCCTAAGGGACAGGGGACGGGGACAGCCCCAGCATTTT. J is TRBJ1-5 and V is TRBV7-9, with 10 bases lining up with TRBD1. This CDR3 spans 19 amino acids. Trimming took 2 bases from V and 7 from J; bases not matched to a gene: 17. The germline CDR1 and CDR2 sequences are SEHNR and FQNEAQ (reference sequence).